This T cell receptor beta chain was identified in a study of long-term antiretroviral therapy in people with HIV. Study-level background: When the earliest samples were collected, ART was typically delayed until CD4 counts fell.

General study findings and limits: Clonal expansions arising prior to ART prevailed in the repertoire at every time point. Specimen acquisition occurred between the mid-2000s and the late 2010s, potentially under older ART regimens. Diversity remained lower than transplant donor controls, even though it increased after ART.

Germline V gene lookup returns CDR1 SGDLS and CDR2 YYNGEE. The CDR3 runs 17 residues. Trimming removed 0 bases from V and 0 bases from J, with 13 bases in between. Runs used v3.0 of the immunoSEQ assay and were done at survey level. TCRdb keeps only in-frame clones here, not all; method: immunoSEQ multiplex PCR. There are 13,000 to 15,000 clones in the sample; around three quarters occur only once, and under 15% lies in the top ten. A remark on this clone: What it binds is not known.

Specimen: unsorted PBMCs, collected 3.2 years before starting antiretroviral therapy. This receptor was obtained from a middle-aged man with HIV. The chain carries TRBV9 and TRBJ1-3, with no clear D. The CDR3 is CASSVADRTISGNTIYF. The CDR3 DNA sequence: TGTGCCAGCAGCGTAGCTGACCGGACCATCTCTGGAAACACCATATATTTT.